This T cell receptor (beta chain) was recovered during a study of CD8+ T cells in alopecia areata (dated by TCRdb to the late 2010s). Concerning the study at large: Treated patients were enrolled in an open-label pilot trial of oral tofacitinib at 5 to 10 mg twice daily for moderate-to-severe alopecia areata. Tofacitinib was administered for 6 to 18 months, and 6 months of follow-up off drug were then conducted to assess delayed response and recurrence. Disease severity in treated patients was measured with the SALT score, which quantifies the percentage of affected scalp surface area. To study T cell clonal expansion in alopecia areata, the researchers applied high-throughput TCRbeta sequencing to both the C3H/HeJ mouse model and human patients. In humans, TCRbeta sequencing was performed on scalp tissue and on sorted CD4+ and CD8+ peripheral blood T cells from healthy controls and from patients with patchy or totalis/universalis alopecia areata. Biopsies were taken from tofacitinib-treated patients at baseline and at 4 and 24 weeks of treatment, and a later scalp biopsy was taken in several of the tofacitinib-treated patients. Clonality in the scalp was compared among normal scalp (n=4), patchy alopecia areata scalp (n=8), and alopecia totalis/universalis scalp (n=8). RNA was extracted with the PAXgene miRNA kit for fixed scalp, the miRNeasy kit for PBMCs, and the RNeasy kit for mouse skin. TCRbeta CDR3 regions were amplified by immunoSEQ multiplex PCR using 35 Vbeta forward and 13 Jbeta reverse primers.

In this sample, this clone turned up many times. The specificity of this receptor is unknown. No much larger clone exists at a distance of one base, and base qualities are not known. The time point label here, explained by the study, means: around 22 weeks on oral tofacitinib. This specimen's treatment or condition label, per the study, means: oral pan-JAK inhibitor, 5-10 mg twice daily. Lesional scalp punch biopsies and peripheral blood were collected from alopecia areata patients. After PBMCs were isolated by density centrifugation and stained for CD3, CD4 and CD8, a FACSAria was used to sort CD4+ and CD8+ T cells. The paper's findings and limits, for the study overall: TCR sequences shared between patients were less clear than in mice, possibly partly because of HLA diversity in the patient population. The treated cohort was small, with a single nonresponder, so links between baseline CD8+ expansion and response need larger studies. With tofacitinib, both scalp clonality and the number of expanded CD8+ clones among the top 100 scalp clones went down significantly. Compared with normal scalp, lesional scalp had higher clonality and more expanded CD8+ clones, particularly in alopecia totalis/universalis, a pattern that suggests antigenic drive. Resident alphabeta T cells in normal human skin are also sequenced, complicating scalp TCR repertoire analysis, unlike mouse skin dominated by gammadelta T cells. Many expanded lesional clones persisted in scalp and blood during tofacitinib treatment, which may partly explain relapse after stopping treatment.

From its cysteine to its phenylalanine, the CDR3 spans 16 amino acids. The retained sequence is limited to the CDR3, 48 bases, with the frame set at the first base. From the germline V gene (reference sequence), CDR1 is SGHKS and CDR2 is YYEKEE. Here V drops 0 bases and J drops 7 bases, and the junction holds 6 bases not matched to any gene. Libraries came from the immunoSEQ multiplex PCR assay. For TCR sequencing, RNA was extracted from every sample and reverse transcribed into cDNA to serve as template. SuperScript III was used to make first-strand cDNA, primed with a 2:1 mix of oligo-dT and random hexamers. A synthetic immune receptor repertoire was used to measure amplification bias, and any remaining bias was corrected computationally. Per the authors' processing: Raw reads were preprocessed for error removal, and CDR3 was defined according to IMGT conventions as running from the conserved cysteine to phenylalanine. Clonality was calculated as 1 minus Shannon entropy normalized by log2 of the number of productive unique TCRs. Whether each scalp clone was CD4 or CD8 was inferred by checking scalp TCRbeta sequences against the CD4 and CD8 repertoires from sorted blood. The table was pulled from immuneACCESS by TCRdb, which kept in-frame rearrangements only. Such tables lose some clones; where checked, under half of the loss comes from unresolved V genes, and the rest has no known cause. V and J calls and clone size are given by that table; D and trimming were obtained from the DNA. Counted in this sample were 100,000 to 120,000 clones; less than 70% of them appeared once. The ten largest clones capture approximately 3.6% of the sample.

The starting material was CD4+ T cells sorted from blood, obtained at week 24, from a patient treated with tofacitinib. This sequence was found in a human donor with alopecia areata. Recombination joined TRBV5-5 with TRBJ1-6; 8 bases in the middle match TRBD1. This receptor has the CDR3 CASSLAKGQENSPLHF. The nucleotides are TGTGCCAGCAGCTTGGCCAAGGGACAGGAGAATTCACCCCTCCACTTT.